A single sample is the source of the 19 T cell receptor beta chains below, sequenced in a study of blood T cell repertoires in COVID-19. The method was immunoSEQ multiplex PCR; TCRdb's version includes in-frame clones alone and lacks a portion of them. The table has about 200,000 clones, around 80% seen once; the top ten hold 6.5% to 8.5%. The sequencing input was peripheral blood. The receptors derive from a human donor with acute or convalescent COVID-19. The donor label of this sample is uncertain.

This CDR3 reads CASRPGQGSYEQYF. The CDR3 DNA reads TGTGCCAGCAGGCCCGGACAGGGATCCTACGAGCAGTACTTC. The rearrangement links TRBV6-5 to TRBJ2-7; 8 nucleotides align to TRBD1. The CDR3 runs 14 residues. With 6 bases clipped from V and 1 base from J, the junction kept 5 bases outside the gene matches. The germline V gene has CDR1 MNHEY and CDR2 SVGAGI.

This sequence joins TRBV28 and TRBJ2-3, with 9 bases lining up with TRBD1. Germline CDR1 is MDHEN and CDR2 is SYDVKM. The CDR3 has 22 amino acids. J was trimmed by 11 bases and V by 6 bases; bases with no gene match: 36. CDR3 in amino acids: CASSPIINRGRIAGAPSGGQYF. The CDR3 DNA follows: TGTGCCAGCAGCCCCATCATTAACAGGGGGCGAATAGCGGGCGCCCCGTCGGGAGGGCAGTATTTT.

V is TRBV2 and J is TRBJ2-3; 7 bases are a match to TRBD2. Trimming removed 2 bases from V and 1 base from J; junction bases left unmatched: 6. The CDR3 spans 16 residues. Per germline, CDR1 SNHLY and CDR2 FYNNEI. This chain's CDR3 is CASSEWAGVGTDTQYF. The CDR3 DNA sequence: TGTGCCAGCAGTGAATGGGCGGGAGTGGGCACAGATACGCAGTATTTT.

V gene TRBV7-9 combines with J gene TRBJ2-2, with D possibly being TRBD2 (5 bases). Trimming pared 4 bases from V and 5 bases from J, leaving 11 bases between. The CDR3 has 14 residues. Germline CDR1 SEHNR, CDR2 FQNEAQ (reference sequence). CDR3: CASSSLRATGELFF. In nucleotides, the CDR3 is TGTGCCAGCAGCTCCCTGAGGGCGACCGGGGAGCTGTTTTTT.

The chain links TRBV30 to TRBJ1-2; D might be TRBD1 (5 bases). The length of the CDR3 is 15 residues. Germline CDR1 is GTSNPN and CDR2 is SVGIG (reference sequence). The V end lost 0 bases, the J end lost 2 bases, and 13 bases lay between the germline ends. The CDR3 nucleotides are TGTGCCTGGAGTGTACGGACAAGGCGAAACTATGGCTACACCTTC. It yields the protein CAWSVRTRRNYGYTF.

The V call is TRBV15, the J call TRBJ2-4; TRBD2 aligns across 11 bases. Trimming at V came to 5 bases and at J to 7 bases, leaving 7 bases not matched to a gene. The CDR3 spans 15 residues. Looked up from germline, CDR1 is LNHNV and CDR2 is YYDKDF (reference sequence). Here the CDR3 DNA reads TGTGCCACCAGCCTTCCTAGCGGGAGGTTGAACATTCAGTACTTC. This encodes CATSLPSGRLNIQYF.

This chain connects TRBV7-9 to TRBJ2-1; TRBD2 matches at 14 bases. V shed 4 bases and J 3 bases; nucleotides not matched to a gene: 5. The CDR3 has 17 amino acids. Germline assignment: CDR1 SEHNR and CDR2 FQNEAQ (reference sequence). CDR3 region: CASSSGTSGSGYNEQFF. CDR3 bases: TGTGCCAGCAGCTCCGGGACTAGCGGGAGTGGCTACAATGAGCAGTTCTTC.

A few counts support this clone. This chain joins TRBV5-8 and TRBJ2-3, with 8 bases identical to TRBD2. This CDR3 contains 14 residues. V dropped 3 bases and J dropped 6; count of bases not matched to a gene: 6. Germline lookup yields CDR1 SGHTS and CDR2 YDEGEE. As DNA, the CDR3 is TGTGCCAGCAGCTACTGGACTAGCCGGGATACGCAGTATTTT. This translates into CASSYWTSRDTQYF.

This rearrangement joins TRBV9 to TRBJ2-5; D perhaps matches TRBD1 (6 bases). Germline values: CDR1 SGDLS, CDR2 YYNGEE. With 2 bases removed from V and 2 bases from J, the gap between germline ends came to 10 bases. The CDR3 is 14 amino acids. The CDR3 DNA follows: TGTGCCAGCAGCGTTACAGGGCGTCAAGAGACCCAGTACTTC. Its protein is CASSVTGRQETQYF.

The rearrangement joins TRBV27 to TRBJ2-5, with D possibly matching TRBD1 (6 bases). The CDR3 sequence is 14 residues long. V lost 0 bases and J lost 6, with 11 bases in between. From germline, CDR1 is MNHEY and CDR2 SMNVEV (reference sequence). The CDR3 DNA sequence: TGTGCCAGCAGTTTATCGTCAGGGGTGAAGACCCAGTACTTC. Translated: CASSLSSGVKTQYF.

The chain is built from TRBV27 and TRBJ2-3, with 8 bases matching TRBD2. The V gene's germline CDR1 is MNHEY and CDR2 SMNVEV (reference sequence). V lost 3 bases, J lost 0 bases, and 8 bases stayed unmatched. The CDR3 length is 17 residues. CDR3 protein: CASSFRSTSGSTDTQYF. CDR3 nucleotide sequence: TGTGCCAGCAGTTTTCGTAGCACTAGCGGTAGCACAGATACGCAGTATTTT.

The chain carries TRBV6-5 and TRBJ2-1; TRBD2 aligns across 8 bases. The germline V gene encodes CDR1 MNHEY and CDR2 SVGAGI. Trimming at V came to 5 bases and at J to 13 bases, leaving 13 bases not matched to a gene. The CDR3 loop spans 14 amino acids. The CDR3 DNA sequence: TGTGCCAGCAGTCCGGGACTAGGAGTTTCTTATCAGTTCTTC. It translates to CASSPGLGVSYQFF.

The chain combines TRBV5-4 with TRBJ2-2, with TRBD1 identical over 8 bases. Trimming cost V 6 bases and J 1 base; bases outside gene matches: 8. CDR3 length equals 16 residues. Per germline, CDR1 SGHNT and CDR2 YYREEE (reference sequence). The CDR3 coding sequence is TGTGCCAGCACCAAAGGACAGGGAAGGAACACCGGGGAGCTGTTTTTT. It codes for CASTKGQGRNTGELFF.

This clone has more than one count but fewer than ten. V is TRBV10-3 and J is TRBJ1-3, with TRBD1 identical over 8 bases. Per germline, CDR1 ENHRY and CDR2 SYGVKD. The V and J ends lost 6 bases and 2 bases, in that order; junction bases with no gene match: 3. The CDR3 loop spans 14 amino acids. CDR3 DNA sequence: TGTGCCATCAGGCCGACAGGGGCTGGAAACACCATATATTTT. Translating it yields CAIRPTGAGNTIYF.

CDR3 loop: CASSPGRSYYGYTF. CDR3 DNA: TGTGCCAGCAGCCCTGGGAGATCATACTATGGCTACACCTTC. V is TRBV6-2 or TRBV6-3 and J is TRBJ1-2; D unresolved. Trimming stripped 6 bases from V and 3 bases from J, with 14 bases between. The length of the CDR3 is 14 residues. Per germline, CDR1 MNHEY and CDR2 SVGEGT.

This chain joins TRBV4-3 and TRBJ2-7, with 11 bases lining up with TRBD2. The CDR3 sequence is 15 residues long. Germline CDR1 is LGHNA and CDR2 is YSLEER. Trimming at V came to 4 bases and at J to 2 bases, leaving 4 bases not matched to a gene. DNA for the CDR3: TGCGCCAGCAGCCGCGTAGCGGGAGGGACCTACGAGCAGTACTTC. Its protein product is CASSRVAGGTYEQYF.

This clone is a singleton in its sample. The V call is TRBV19, the J call TRBJ2-1; D perhaps matches TRBD2 (6 bases). The CDR3 consists of 15 residues. CDR1 LNHDA and CDR2 SQIVND come from the germline V gene (reference sequence). The ends were cut back, 4 bases at V and 4 bases at J, with 14 bases in the middle. The CDR3 loop reads CASSTLIAAYNEQFF. The CDR3 nucleotides are TGTGCCAGTAGTACATTGATAGCGGCATACAATGAGCAGTTCTTC.

This chain connects TRBV29-1 to TRBJ1-1; no definite D call. V was trimmed by 3 bases and J by 7 bases, leaving 12 bases between them. Germline V gene data show CDR1 as SQVTM and CDR2 as ANQGSEA. This CDR3 is built from 12 residues. CDR3 DNA: TGCAGCGTTGATTTCATTCCAGATGAAGCTTTCTTT. Protein: CSVDFIPDEAFF. The full variable domain, completed using reference TRBV29-1 and TRBJ1-1, is SAVISQKPSRDICQRGTSLTIQCQVDSQVTMMFWYRQQPGQSLTLIATANQGSEATYESGFVIDKFPISRPNLTFSTLTVSNMSPEDSSIYLCSVDFIPDEAFFGQGTRLTVV.

CDR3 in DNA: TGCAGCGCTCACCGAGGATTCATGAACACTGAAGCTTTCTTT. This sequence encodes CSAHRGFMNTEAFF. The chain recombines TRBV29-1 with TRBJ1-1; D gene unclear. Germline V gene sequence: CDR1 SQVTM, CDR2 ANQGSEA. The germline V and J ends were trimmed by 7 bases and 0 bases, with 15 bases remaining between them. CDR3 length equals 14 residues.